This T cell receptor beta chain was recorded in a study of blood T cell repertoires in COVID-19. Overall study context: The origin of the acute and convalescent COVID-19 samples was the United States, Italy and Spain. PBMCs, B-cell-depleted T cells, or T cells were the source of the cDNA or gDNA that made up the material.

Generated by immunoSEQ multiplex PCR, the TCRdb table keeps only in-frame clones and is missing some. The sample gives some 280,000 clones, around nine tenths of which show up once; about an eighth is in the top ten. Per germline, CDR1 LNHNV and CDR2 YYDKDF (reference sequence). With 3 bases removed from V and 0 bases from J, the gap between germline ends came to 11 bases. CDR3 length: 15 residues. The sequencing sample was made of peripheral blood. The TCR originated in a woman aged 60 to 75 with acute or convalescent COVID-19. The rearrangement links TRBV15 to TRBJ1-1, with D possibly matching TRBD1 (5 bases). CDR3: CATSRGGTVNTEAFF. CDR3 DNA: TGTGCCACCAGCAGGGGGGGGACGGTGAACACTGAAGCTTTCTTT.